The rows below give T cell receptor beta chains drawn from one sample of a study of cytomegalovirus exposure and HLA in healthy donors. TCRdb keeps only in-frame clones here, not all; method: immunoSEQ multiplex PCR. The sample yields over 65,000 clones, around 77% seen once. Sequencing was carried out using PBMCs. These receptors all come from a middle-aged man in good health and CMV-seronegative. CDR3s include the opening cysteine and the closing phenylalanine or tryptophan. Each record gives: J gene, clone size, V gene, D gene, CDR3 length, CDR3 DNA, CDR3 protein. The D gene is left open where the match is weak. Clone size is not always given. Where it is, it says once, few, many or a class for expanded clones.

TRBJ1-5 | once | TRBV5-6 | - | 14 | TGTGCCAGCAGCTTCAGGGTTAGCAATCAGCCCCAGCATTTT | CASSFRVSNQPQHF
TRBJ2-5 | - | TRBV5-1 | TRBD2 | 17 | TGCGCCAGCAGCTTCGACCCGGGACTAGCGGGGGGTGAGACCCAGTACTTC | CASSFDPGLAGGETQYF
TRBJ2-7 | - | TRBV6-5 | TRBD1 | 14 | TGTGCCAGCAGTTACGGGCGGACAGGTAACGAGCAGTACTTC | CASSYGRTGNEQYF
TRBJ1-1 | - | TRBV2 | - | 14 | TGTGCCAGCAGTGGAACAGGGACGGGCACTGAAGCTTTCTTT | CASSGTGTGTEAFF
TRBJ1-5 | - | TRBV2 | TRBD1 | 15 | TGTGCCAGCAAATTAGGGACAGGGGGCGCCCAGCCCCAGCATTTT | CASKLGTGGAQPQHF
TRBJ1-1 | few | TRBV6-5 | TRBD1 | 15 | TGTGCCAGCAGTGGCGACAGGGGAGGCGTGACTGAAGCTTTCTTT | CASSGDRGGVTEAFF
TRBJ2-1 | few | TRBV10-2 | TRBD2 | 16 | TGCGCCAGCAACGGCCCTGGCGGGGGGAGTACCAATGAGCAGTTCTTC | CASNGPGGGSTNEQFF
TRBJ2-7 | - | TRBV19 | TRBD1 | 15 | TGTGCCAGTAGTACCTGGGGACAGAGCTCCTACGAGCAGTACTTC | CASSTWGQSSYEQYF
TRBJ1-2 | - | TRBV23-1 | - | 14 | TGCGCCAGCACCCCGGGGAGGATAAGGTATGGCTACACCTTC | CASTPGRIRYGYTF
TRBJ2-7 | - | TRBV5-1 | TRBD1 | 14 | TGCGCCAGCAGCAGGGGACAGGGGGTCTACGAGCAGTACTTC | CASSRGQGVYEQYF
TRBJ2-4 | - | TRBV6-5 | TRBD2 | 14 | TGTGCCAGCAGTCCCGGGACTACCAGATTCATTCAGTACTTC | CASSPGTTRFIQYF
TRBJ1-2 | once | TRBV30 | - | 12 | TGTGCCTGGAGTGGAGGCAACTATGGCTACACCTTC | CAWSGGNYGYTF
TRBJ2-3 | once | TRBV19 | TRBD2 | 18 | TGTGCCAGTAGTATAGAAAGGGCAGGGCGGGGGGCCACAGATACGCAGTATTTT | CASSIERAGRGATDTQYF
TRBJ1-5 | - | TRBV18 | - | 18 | TGTGCCAGCTCACCAGGGATTTGGGAACAGGGTATATTTCAGCCCCAGCATTTT | CASSPGIWEQGIFQPQHF
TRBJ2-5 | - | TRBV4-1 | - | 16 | TGCGCCAGCAGCCACCAGCTACCGAGCAGGCAAGAGACCCAGTACTTC | CASSHQLPSRQETQYF
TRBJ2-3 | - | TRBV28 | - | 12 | TGTGCCAGCTTGGGCGGGACAGATACGCAGTATTTT | CASLGGTDTQYF
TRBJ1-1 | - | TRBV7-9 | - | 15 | TGTTCCAGCAGCCGGCGGGGGGGGCTGAACACTGAAGCTTTCTTT | CSSSRRGGLNTEAFF
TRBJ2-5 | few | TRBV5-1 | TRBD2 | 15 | TGCGCCAGCAGCCTAGGGGCGGGGGAGAAAGAGACCCAGTACTTC | CASSLGAGEKETQYF
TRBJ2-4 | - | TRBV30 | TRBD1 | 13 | TGTGCCTGGAGGCAGCCGGGACAGGTTATTCAGTACTTC | CAWRQPGQVIQYF
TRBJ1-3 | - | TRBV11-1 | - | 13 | TGTGCCAGCAGCTTAAACGAGGAAAACACCATATATTTT | CASSLNEENTIYF
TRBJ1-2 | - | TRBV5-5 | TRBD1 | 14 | TGTGCCAGCAGCCTGAAATTTACAGGGGGAGGCTACACCTTC | CASSLKFTGGGYTF
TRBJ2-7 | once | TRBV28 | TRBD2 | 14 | TGTGCCAGCAGTATAAATAGCGGGGTCGGAGAGCAGTACTTC | CASSINSGVGEQYF
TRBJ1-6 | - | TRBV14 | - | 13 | TGTGCCAGCAGCCCCAATAGAGGTTCACCCCTCCACTTT | CASSPNRGSPLHF
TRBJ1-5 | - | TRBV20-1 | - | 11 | TGCAGTGCTAGAAGGGGCCAGTCCCAGCATTTT | CSARRGQSQHF
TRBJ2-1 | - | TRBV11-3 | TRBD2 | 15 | TGTGCCAGCAGCTTAGGGGCTCAGCGGGGGGGCGAGCAGTTCTTC | CASSLGAQRGGEQFF
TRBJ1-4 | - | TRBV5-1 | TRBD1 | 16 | TGCGCCAGCAGCGAAGGGGGCCAGGCAACTAATGAAAAACTGTTTTTT | CASSEGGQATNEKLFF
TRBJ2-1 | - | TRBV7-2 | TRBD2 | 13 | TGTGCCAGCAGCTTACAGGGACTAGCCCAGCAGTTCTTC | CASSLQGLAQQFF
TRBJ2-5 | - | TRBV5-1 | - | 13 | TGCGCCAGCAGCTTGGTGGGCTCGGAGACCCAGTACTTC | CASSLVGSETQYF
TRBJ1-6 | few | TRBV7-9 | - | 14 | TGTGCCAGCAGCCATGGACAGTATAATTCACCCCTCCACTTT | CASSHGQYNSPLHF
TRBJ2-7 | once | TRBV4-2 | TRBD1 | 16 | TGTGCCAGCAGCCAAGACGGGGGGACAGGGGTCGACGAGCAGTACTTC | CASSQDGGTGVDEQYF
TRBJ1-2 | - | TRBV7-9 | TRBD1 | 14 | TGTGCCAGCAGCATAAGGGACAGTTCCTATGGCTACACCTTC | CASSIRDSSYGYTF
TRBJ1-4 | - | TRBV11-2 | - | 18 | TGTGCCAGCAGCTTGGGGTCGCGGGCCGGGGCAACTAATGAAAAACTGTTTTTT | CASSLGSRAGATNEKLFF
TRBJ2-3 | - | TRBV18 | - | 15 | TGTGCCAGCTCACCTCGAGGGTCAGCCACAGATACGCAGTATTTT | CASSPRGSATDTQYF
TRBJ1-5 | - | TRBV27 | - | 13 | TGTGCCAGCAGTCCCCGCTACAATCAGCCCCAGCATTTT | CASSPRYNQPQHF
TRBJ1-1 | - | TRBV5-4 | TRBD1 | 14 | TGTGCCAGCAGCTACCGGGACAGGGACACTGAAGCTTTCTTT | CASSYRDRDTEAFF
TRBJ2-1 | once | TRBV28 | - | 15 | TGTGCCAGCAAGGTAGGAGGCGGAACGTACAATGAGCAGTTCTTC | CASKVGGGTYNEQFF
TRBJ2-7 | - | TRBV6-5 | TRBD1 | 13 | TGTGCCAGCCGAGGGACAGGGTTCTACGAGCAGTACTTC | CASRGTGFYEQYF
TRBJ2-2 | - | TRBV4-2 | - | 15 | TGTGCCAGCAGCCAAGTACCCGACTCAACCGGGGAGCTGTTTTTT | CASSQVPDSTGELFF
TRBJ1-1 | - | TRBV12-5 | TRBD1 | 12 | TGTGCTAGTGGTTTGGAACAGGGGCCAGCTTTCTTT | CASGLEQGPAFF
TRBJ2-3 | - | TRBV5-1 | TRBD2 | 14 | TGCGCCAGCAGCAGCGGGACTTCCACAGATACGCAGTATTTT | CASSSGTSTDTQYF